This TCR beta chain came from a study of shared clonotypes between healthy human individuals. Overall study context: A couple of female and three male donors aged 18 to 49 were enrolled.

Points from the study as a whole: Some naive CD4 clonotypes, around 4.9%, turned up in common across several donors. Generation probability values for non-shared clonotypes were lower than those for clonotypes shared by all four donors.

Negatively enriched CD4+ T cells were divided by CD45RA into naive and memory. The table lists this clone with a count of one. Its antigen is unknown. Libraries were prepared by immunoSEQ multiplex PCR; TCRdb keeps only in-frame clonotypes and omits some of them. The sample records under 2.5 million clones, just under 95% being singletons. The sequencing input was naive CD4+ T cells from PBMCs. Subset here: CD45RA+ positively selected. The sequence was obtained from a man between 18 and 29 years old in good health. Some clones in this sample may be carry-over from other donors' samples.

This CDR3 reads CASTGGNQETQYF. The DNA for the CDR3 is TGTGCCAGCACCGGCGGAAACCAAGAGACCCAGTACTTC. The rearrangement uses TRBV6-6 and TRBJ2-5, with no clear D. Trimming stripped 7 bases from V and 0 bases from J, with 9 bases between. Germline-derived CDR1 and CDR2 are MNHNY and SVGAGI (reference sequence). This CDR3 contains 13 residues.